This T cell receptor beta chain appears in the sequencing data of a study of OX40 agonist ivuxolimab in advanced cancers. Study context: The eligibility criteria allowed prior anti-PD-1, anti-PD-L1 or anti-CTLA-4 therapy, and about 40% had some. Partial responses occurred in Three dose-escalation patients, one with hepatocellular carcinoma and two with cutaneous melanoma.

The assay was immunoSEQ multiplex PCR, and TCRdb's table has in-frame clones only and misses some. The sample consists of nearly 80,000 clones, approximately 94% of them appearing once. Points from the study as a whole: On average, a greater number of expanded clones characterised CD8+ T cells relative to CD4+.

The CDR3 is made up of 12 amino acids. The V and J ends lost 10 bases and 3 bases, in that order; junction bases with no gene match: 5. Germline V gene data show CDR1 as MDHEN and CDR2 as SYDVKM. In regard to this clone: Its antigen remains unknown.

The receptor comes from an adult with an advanced solid tumor such as melanoma, head and neck, liver or kidney cancer. V usage is TRBV28 and J usage is TRBJ2-7; 8 bases align to TRBD2. The source material was CD4+ or CD8+ T cells sorted from blood, sampled in a trial of the OX40 agonist ivuxolimab. CDR3 sequence reads: CATSLAGYEQYF. The DNA of the CDR3 is TGTGCCACAAGCCTAGCGGGCTACGAGCAGTACTTC. The full variable domain, rest sourced from reference TRBV28 and TRBJ2-7, is DVKVTQSSRYLVKRTGEKVFLECVQDMDHENMFWYRQDPGLGLRLIYFSYDVKMKEKGDIPEGYSVSREKKERFSLILESASTNQTSMYLCATSLAGYEQYFGPGTRLTVT.